This T cell receptor beta chain was observed in a study of patients and donors after allogeneic stem cell transplantation. From the RT-PCR reads, TCRdb called clonotypes with MiXCR, one entry per CDR3 protein. The table shows about a million distinct CDR3 sequences, with more than 15% occurring only once. This clonotype appeared a few times. CDR1 and CDR2 from the germline V gene are SGDLS and YYNGEE. The CDR3 is made up of 15 amino acids. V was trimmed by 4 bases and J by 1 base, leaving 14 bases between them. The sequenced material came from blood, either unsorted or a sorted T cell fraction (not recorded which). The source of this sequence is a human donor who was either an allogeneic HSCT recipient or a stem cell or donor lymphocyte infusion donor (not recorded which). It is not recorded whose cells these are; they may come from a transplant donor. This chain uses TRBV9 with TRBJ1-1, with a possible D match to TRBD1 (6 bases). CDR3 in amino acids: CASSPEGGWNTEAFF. CDR3 in DNA: TGTGCCAGCAGCCCGGAGGGGGGTTGGAACACTGAAGCTTTCTTT.